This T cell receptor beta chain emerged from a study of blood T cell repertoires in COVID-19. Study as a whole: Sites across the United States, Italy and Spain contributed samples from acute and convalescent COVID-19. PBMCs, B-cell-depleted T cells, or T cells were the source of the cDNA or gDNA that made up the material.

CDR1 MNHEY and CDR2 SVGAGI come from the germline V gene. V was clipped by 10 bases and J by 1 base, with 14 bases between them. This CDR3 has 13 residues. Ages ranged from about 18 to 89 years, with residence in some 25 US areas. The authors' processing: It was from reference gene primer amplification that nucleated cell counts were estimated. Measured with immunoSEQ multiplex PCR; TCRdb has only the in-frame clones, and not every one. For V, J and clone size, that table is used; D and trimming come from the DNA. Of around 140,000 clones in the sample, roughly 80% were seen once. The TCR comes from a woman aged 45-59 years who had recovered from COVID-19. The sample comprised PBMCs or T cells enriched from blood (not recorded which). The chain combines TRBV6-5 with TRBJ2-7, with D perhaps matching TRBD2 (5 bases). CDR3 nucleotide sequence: TGTGCCACCTTCCGCACGGGGTCCTACGAGCAGTACTTC. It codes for CATFRTGSYEQYF.